This T cell receptor (beta chain) originates from a study of T cells after yellow fever vaccination. The overall study: The fractions with low cell numbers were processed using SMART-Seq v4 Ultra Low Input. Findings and caveats of the study: One caveat is that FACS-sorted repertoires could contain abundant clonotypes contaminating from the bulk population.

MiXCR, applied by TCRdb to the 5' RACE reads, yields one record per CDR3 protein. Of 200,000 to 300,000 distinct CDR3 sequences in the sample, 6.9% were seen once. This clonotype was counted a few times. Its target is not known. This CDR3 has 16 amino acids. V was shortened by 2 bases and J by 3 bases, with 14 bases between the two germline ends. This TCR was recovered from a man in his thirties or forties who received the YFV17D yellow fever vaccine. The input for sequencing was CD4+ T cells sorted from PBMCs, taken 15 days after the yellow fever booster vaccination. The chain links TRBV12-3 or TRBV12-4 to TRBJ2-4; tentative D call: TRBD2 (6 bases). CDR3 DNA sequence: TGTGCCAGCAGTTTATGGGGCGGGGCGGACAAAAACATTCAGTACTTC. It specifies CASSLWGGADKNIQYF.